This entry concerns a single T cell receptor beta chain. Antigen unknown. Profiling relied on immunoSEQ multiplex PCR, and the TCRdb table lists in-frame clones only, not all of them. The repertoire has approximately 21,000 clones, roughly 85% of them found once; the top ten carry around 20%. This sample was included in a study of lymphopenia after photon versus proton radiotherapy. Findings and caveats of the study: In patients who died, overall survival fell as post-nadir TCR diversity dropped more. Better survival with proton therapy was suggested as possible, not demonstrated.

The source of this sequence is a man in his 60s with pancreatic cancer. The sample here was peripheral blood, taken from a patient treated with photon-based radiotherapy.

CDR3 loop: CASSRVYREEGEQYF. CDR3 DNA: TGTGCCAGCAGTCGGGTCTACCGCGAGGAGGGCGAGCAGTACTTC. V gene TRBV7-9 combines with J gene TRBJ2-7; D might be TRBD2 (6 bases). The V gene lost 6 bases and the J gene lost 6 bases, with 21 bases spanning the gap. The CDR3 runs 15 residues. Germline CDR1 reads SEHNR; CDR2 reads FQNEAQ (reference sequence). Using reference TRBV7-9 and TRBJ2-7 for the parts outside the CDR3, the full variable domain is DTGVSQNPRHKITKRGQNVTFRCDPISEHNRLYWYRQTLGQGPEFLTYFQNEAQLEKSRLLSDRFSAERPKGSFSTLEIQRTEQGDSAMYLCASSRVYREEGEQYFGPGTRLTVT.